This TCR beta chain stems from a study of CD4 and CD8 cells across lung adenocarcinoma regions. This CDR3 contains 14 residues. Germline loops: CDR1 MNHNS, CDR2 SASEGT. TCRdb re-called the PCR reads with MiXCR, one entry per CDR3 protein. The sample lists nearly 9,500 distinct CDR3 sequences, 50% occurring once. This sequence was found in a female donor with lung adenocarcinoma. The CD4 and CD8 labels of this study may be unreliable. The chain recombines TRBV6-1 with TRBJ2-5, with D possibly TRBD2 on 5 matching bases. The J call is doubtful: the DNA matches TRBJ2-7 better. The sample consisted of CD8+ T cells from the margin of a lung tumor. CDR3 residues: CASSGWQRTYEQYF. CDR3 nucleotide sequence: TGTGCCAGCAGTGGGTGGCAGCGGACCTACGAGCAGTACTTC.